The 6 T cell receptor beta chains below were found in one sample sequenced in a study of low-dose radiotherapy and immunotherapy resistance in tumors. Primers targeting TRAV and TRBV primed first-strand cDNA, covering alpha and beta chains. Amplification, which lasted roughly 22 PCR cycles, used a constant-region primer and V-primer adapter to amplify TCRs. TCRdb re-called the reads through MiXCR, storing one row per CDR3 protein. The table lists more than 9,500 distinct CDR3 sequences, less than 50% of them singletons, with about 5.4% in the top ten. These receptors all stem from a human donor with advanced metastatic prostate, ovarian, gallbladder or colorectal cancer (not recorded which). This table probably holds off-target reads from a library built for another chain.

V gene TRBV10-2 combines with J gene TRBJ2-5, with TRBD2 as a possible D gene (5 bases). Germline V lookup: CDR1 WSHSY, CDR2 SAAADI. The CDR3 has 13 residues. V was trimmed by 6 bases and J by 1 base, leaving 9 bases between them. CDR3 sequence (DNA): TGCGCCAGCAGCCGCGGACTCCAAGAGACCCAGTACTTC. This sequence encodes CASSRGLQETQYF.

The chain links TRBV10-3 to TRBJ2-1; 8 bases are shared with TRBD1. Trimming cost V 6 bases and J 8 bases; bases outside gene matches: 12. Germline loops: CDR1 ENHRY, CDR2 SYGVKD. The CDR3 runs to 15 residues. The CDR3: CAISQLQGVGDEQFF. The CDR3 nucleotides read TGTGCCATCAGCCAACTACAGGGGGTCGGGGATGAGCAGTTCTTC.

The genes are TRBV5-1 and TRBJ2-6; D ambiguous. V gave up 2 bases and J gave up 1 base, with 4 bases separating them. Per the germline V gene, CDR1 is SGHRS and CDR2 is YFSETQ. The CDR3 runs 14 residues. The DNA for the CDR3 is TGCGCCAGCAGCTTTGGTTCTGGGGCCAACGTCCTGACTTTC. This gives the protein CASSFGSGANVLTF.

This clonotype was counted only a few times. The chain is built from TRBV7-2 and TRBJ2-3; 8 bases are a match to TRBD1. The CDR3 covers 14 residues. The V segment lost 2 bases and the J segment 4 bases; nucleotides outside the gene matches: 2. CDR1 and CDR2 (germline): SGHTA, FQGNSA. CDR3: CASSLQGASDTQYF. CDR3 nucleotide sequence: TGTGCCAGCAGCTTACAGGGGGCATCAGATACGCAGTATTTT.

The chain recombines TRBV12-3 or TRBV12-4 with TRBJ2-5; D not resolved. This CDR3 comprises 15 residues. Trimming stripped 5 bases from V and 7 bases from J, with 20 bases between. The CDR3 is CASSPYDRNLGTQYF. CDR3 nucleotides: TGTGCCAGCAGTCCCTACGACCGGAATCTCGGGACCCAGTACTTC.

The chain links TRBV11-2 to TRBJ2-2, with D tentatively TRBD1 (6 bases). The CDR3 length is 14 residues. Per germline, CDR1 SGHAT and CDR2 FQNNGV. Trimming stripped 3 bases from V and 5 bases from J, with 10 bases between. CDR3 sequence reads: CASSFTQGTGELFF. CDR3 DNA: TGTGCCAGCAGCTTTACCCAGGGGACCGGGGAGCTGTTTTTT.